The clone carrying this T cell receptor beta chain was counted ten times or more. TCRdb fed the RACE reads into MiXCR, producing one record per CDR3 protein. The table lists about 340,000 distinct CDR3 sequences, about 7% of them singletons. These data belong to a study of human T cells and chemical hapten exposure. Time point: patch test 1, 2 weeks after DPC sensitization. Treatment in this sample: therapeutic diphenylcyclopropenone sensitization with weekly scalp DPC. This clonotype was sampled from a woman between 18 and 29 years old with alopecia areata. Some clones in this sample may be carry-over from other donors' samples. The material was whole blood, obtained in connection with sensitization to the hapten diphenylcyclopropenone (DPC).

DNA of the CDR3: TGTGCCAGCAGCTTAAATCTAGCGGGCCTGAGCTCCTACAATGAGCAGTTCTTC. Translation gives CASSLNLAGLSSYNEQFF. J is TRBJ2-1 and V is TRBV7-3, with TRBD2 matching 8 bases. This CDR3 is 18 amino acids long. CDR1 SGHTA and CDR2 FQGTGA come from the germline V gene. Trimming cost V 1 base and J 0 bases; bases outside gene matches: 8.